The 14 T cell receptor beta chains given below trace back to one sample, sequenced in a study of blood T cell repertoires in COVID-19. Some clones are missing from TCRdb's copy, which holds only in-frame ones; the method was immunoSEQ multiplex PCR. The sample includes under 100,000 clones, about 89% of them seen just once. The sample consisted of peripheral blood. Receptors originate from a human donor in a cohort sampled during active COVID-19.

V usage is TRBV5-5 and J usage is TRBJ2-5, with no clear D. The CDR3 has 11 amino acids. The V gene's germline CDR1 is SGHKS and CDR2 YYEKEE (reference sequence). V was pared by 2 bases and J by 7 bases, with 6 bases between. This CDR3 is CASSFRGTQYF. The CDR3, as DNA: TGTGCCAGCAGCTTCAGAGGGACCCAGTACTTC. Supplemented by reference TRBV5-5 and TRBJ2-5, the full variable domain reads DAGVTQSPTHLIKTRGQQVTLRCSPISGHKSVSWYQQVLGQGPQFIFQYYEKEERGRGNFPDRFSARQFPNYSSELNVNALLLGDSALYLCASSFRGTQYFGPGTRLLVL.

This clone was counted once. The V call is TRBV27, the J call TRBJ1-3, with D tentatively TRBD1 (6 bases). The V and J ends lost 6 bases and 0 bases respectively, with 15 bases between them. The CDR3 runs 16 residues. CDR1 MNHEY and CDR2 SMNVEV come from the germline V gene (reference sequence). The CDR3 coding sequence is TGTGCCAGCAGCCCGATGGACAGCTTCTCTGGAAACACCATATATTTT. Its translation: CASSPMDSFSGNTIYF.

The V gene is TRBV15, the J gene TRBJ1-2; D unclear. Germline CDR1 and CDR2: LNHNV and YYDKDF (reference sequence). CDR3 length equals 16 residues. V shed 0 bases and J shed 0 bases, with 11 bases lying between them. This CDR3 reads CATSRDRRAANYGYTF. CDR3 coding DNA: TGTGCCACCAGCAGAGATAGGAGGGCGGCTAACTATGGCTACACCTTC.

This clone showed up just a few times. The V and J genes are TRBV11-2 and TRBJ1-2; 7 nucleotides match TRBD1. The length of the CDR3 is 14 residues. CDR1 and CDR2 from the germline V gene are SGHAT and FQNNGV. The ends lost 1 base at V and 7 bases at J; junction bases unmatched: 6. The CDR3 reads CASSLAGQAAGYTF. The CDR3 DNA reads as TGTGCCAGCAGCTTAGCCGGACAGGCGGCTGGCTACACCTTC. The whole variable domain, filled in from reference TRBV11-2 and TRBJ1-2, reads EAGVAQSPRYKIIEKRQSVAFWCNPISGHATLYWYQQILGQGPKLLIQFQNNGVVDDSQLPKDRFSAERLKGVDSTLKIQPAKLEDSAVYLCASSLAGQAAGYTFGSGTRLTVV.

In this sample, this clone turned up a few times. The chain has TRBV7-9 and TRBJ1-5; unclear D gene. The V end was cut by 3 bases, the J end by 3 bases, with 9 bases between. The germline gives CDR1 SEHNR, CDR2 FQNEAQ (reference sequence). The CDR3 runs 14 residues. CDR3 amino acids: CASSLSNTNQPQHF. CDR3 DNA: TGTGCCAGCAGCTTGTCCAACACCAATCAGCCCCAGCATTTT.

The CDR3 loop is CASSLDRGHSYEQYF. The CDR3 DNA follows: TGTGCCAGCAGCCTAGACAGGGGACACTCCTACGAGCAGTACTTC. The genes are TRBV11-1 and TRBJ2-7; 8 bases align to TRBD1. Trimming at V came to 5 bases and at J to 0 bases, leaving 6 bases not matched to a gene. The CDR3 length is 15 residues. Germline CDR1 SGHAT, CDR2 FQDESV (reference sequence).

This chain uses TRBV6-1 with TRBJ2-7, with 8 bases matching TRBD1. This CDR3 region has 14 residues. V was clipped by 3 bases and J by 2 bases; unmatched bases: 3. Germline-derived CDR1 and CDR2 are MNHNS and SASEGT. The CDR3 here is CASSDTGGPYEQYF. CDR3 bases: TGTGCCAGCAGTGATACAGGGGGACCCTACGAGCAGTACTTC.

In this sample, this clone turned up once. The chain uses TRBV15 and TRBJ2-5; TRBD2 matches 10 bases. The CDR3 runs 16 residues. Germline values: CDR1 LNHNV, CDR2 YYDKDF (reference sequence). Unmatched junction bases numbered 7, after V lost 1 base and J lost 5 bases. The chain's CDR3 is CATSRGERGGLETQYF. CDR3 in DNA: TGTGCCACCAGCAGAGGGGAGCGGGGGGGCCTCGAGACCCAGTACTTC.

This chain links TRBV5-1 with TRBJ2-6; TRBD1 matches at 7 bases. The germline V gene encodes CDR1 SGHRS and CDR2 YFSETQ. This CDR3 has 16 amino acids. Trimming took 5 bases from V and 2 from J; bases not matched to a gene: 7. Here the CDR3 DNA reads TGCGCCAGCAGTACTGGGACAGCGGCTGGGGCCAACGTCCTGACTTTC. Its translation is CASSTGTAAGANVLTF.

This sequence joins TRBV19 and TRBJ1-1, with TRBD1 identical over 12 bases. V trimming: 5 bases; J trimming: 5 bases; junction bases outside the gene matches: 6. The V gene's germline CDR1 is LNHDA and CDR2 SQIVND (reference sequence). The CDR3 spans 15 residues. This CDR3 is CASSPRDRGRTEAFF. The CDR3, as DNA: TGTGCCAGTAGTCCGCGGGACAGGGGGCGAACTGAAGCTTTCTTT.

This clone was counted a few times. The chain's CDR3 is CASSRIQEYNSPLHF. The CDR3, as DNA: TGTGCCAGCAGCCGTATACAGGAATATAATTCACCCCTCCACTTT. This chain connects TRBV7-9 to TRBJ1-6; D may be TRBD1 (5 bases). This CDR3 region has 15 residues. Trimming removed 5 bases from V and 4 bases from J, with 12 bases in between. Germline V gene data show CDR1 as SEHNR and CDR2 as FQNEAQ (reference sequence).

The V and J genes are TRBV7-9 and TRBJ1-3; D is possibly TRBD1 (6 bases). Looked up from germline, CDR1 is SEHNR and CDR2 is FQNEAQ (reference sequence). The V end was cut by 8 bases, the J end by 0 bases, with 11 bases between. There are 14 residues in the CDR3. The CDR3 is CASAPDSSGNTIYF. The DNA of the CDR3 is TGTGCCAGCGCTCCGGACAGCTCTGGAAACACCATATATTTT.

This clone was recorded a few times. The genes are TRBV7-9 and TRBJ1-6, with 7 bases lining up with TRBD1. This CDR3 comprises 15 residues. J lost 7 bases, V lost 3 bases, and 6 bases had no gene match. Germline V gives CDR1 SEHNR, CDR2 FQNEAQ (reference sequence). CDR3 in amino acids: CASSFPKGANSPLHF. CDR3 nucleotide sequence: TGTGCCAGCAGCTTTCCGAAGGGGGCGAATTCACCCCTCCACTTT.

V gene TRBV5-4 combines with J gene TRBJ2-2; the match to TRBD2 covers 11 bases. This CDR3 spans 16 amino acids. V shed 5 bases and J 6 bases; nucleotides not matched to a gene: 9. The germline gives CDR1 SGHNT, CDR2 YYREEE (reference sequence). The CDR3 nucleotides read TGTGCCAGCAGGACCCGAGGTAGCGGGGGGGCCGGGGAGCTGTTTTTT. It encodes CASRTRGSGGAGELFF.